A single sample is the source of the 22 T cell receptor delta chains below, sequenced in a study of Vδ1+ human thymocytes. Study-level findings and limits: Highly polyclonal TRG and TRD repertoires with Gaussian CDR3 length distributions appeared in thymus.

These receptors lack a known antigen. RNA was extracted from the cells and then reverse transcribed. Pooled V-gene forward primers with one constant-region reverse primer generated the CDR3 amplicons by multiplex PCR. TCRdb ran CATT on the multiplex PCR reads. The data contain under 80,000 delta-chain clones, approximately 34% of them singletons. The material sequenced was Vdelta1+ gamma-delta thymocytes from the thymus. Documented subset: FACS-sorted CD3+ TCRalphabeta- TCRVdelta1+ TCRVdelta2- thymocytes. The receptors stem from a boy under two years old who had congenital heart surgery.

This clone was found a few times. The chain has TRDV1 and TRDJ1; D not resolved. Germline values: CDR1 TSWWSYY, CDR2 QGS. CDR3 length: 18 amino acids. With 0 bases removed from V and 0 bases from J, the gap between germline ends came to 17 bases. The CDR3 sequence: CALGELKVLRLYTDKLIF. As DNA, the CDR3 is TGTGCTCTTGGGGAACTCAAAGTTTTGAGACTGTACACCGATAAACTCATCTTT.

The V call is TRDV1, the J call TRDJ1, with 12 bases aligning to TRDD3. CDR1 TSWWSYY and CDR2 QGS come from the germline V gene. The J segment lost 3 bases and the V segment lost 1 base, leaving 15 bases of the junction unmatched. CDR3 size: 20 residues. The CDR3 sequence is CALGEQVFRVSGGYADKLIF. CDR3 nucleotides: TGTGCTCTTGGGGAACAGGTATTCCGTGTCTCTGGGGGATACGCCGATAAACTCATCTTT.

The V gene is TRDV1, the J gene TRDJ1; TRDD3 agrees at 12 bases. The J segment lost 0 bases and the V segment lost 0 bases, leaving 17 bases of the junction unmatched. Germline lookup yields CDR1 TSWWSYY and CDR2 QGS. The CDR3 length is 22 residues. The CDR3 region has the DNA TGTGCTCTTGGGGAACTAGTATTGTCCCGATACTGGGGGATACTGGACACCGATAAACTCATCTTT. Translation gives CALGELVLSRYWGILDTDKLIF.

V usage is TRDV1 and J usage is TRDJ1; D unclear. V lost 0 bases and J 6 bases, leaving 17 bases between the germline ends. CDR1 and CDR2 from the germline V gene are TSWWSYY and QGS. The CDR3 is 16 amino acids. The DNA of the CDR3 is TGTGCTCTTGGGGAACTAGTTCCACCGCCCCGTAATAAACTCATCTTT. Its protein product is CALGELVPPPRNKLIF.

The chain uses TRDV1 and TRDJ1; 8 bases are shared with TRDD3. This CDR3 spans 20 amino acids. J lost 0 bases, V lost 0 bases, and 15 bases had no gene match. Germline values: CDR1 TSWWSYY, CDR2 QGS. CDR3 bases: TGTGCTCTTGGGGAACTGCCCTATCCTGGGGGAGCACCGTACACCGATAAACTCATCTTT. This gives the protein CALGELPYPGGAPYTDKLIF.

The chain carries TRDV1 and TRDJ1; maybe TRDD3 (5 bases). V dropped 3 bases and J dropped 0 bases, with 23 bases sitting between them. The CDR3 is 19 residues long. Germline-derived CDR1 and CDR2 are TSWWSYY and QGS. CDR3 DNA sequence: TGTGCTCTTGGGGACTCCCCGCCCGGGCTGGGACTTAACACCGATAAACTCATCTTT. It yields the protein CALGDSPPGLGLNTDKLIF.

This clone was seen a handful of times. The chain links TRDV1 to TRDJ1, with D unresolved. Germline V gene data show CDR1 as TSWWSYY and CDR2 as QGS. This CDR3 has 15 amino acids. The V gene lost 11 bases and the J gene lost 2 bases, with 21 bases spanning the gap. CDR3 sequence: CAIAALRKDTDKLIF. In DNA form, the CDR3 reads TGTGCTATTGCCGCGCTAAGGAAGGATACCGATAAACTCATCTTT.

This clone is a singleton in its sample. This sequence joins TRDV1 and TRDJ1; D may correspond to TRDD2 or TRDD3 (5 bases each). V gave up 6 bases and J gave up 0 bases, with 20 bases separating them. The CDR3 consists of 17 residues. The V gene's germline CDR1 is TSWWSYY and CDR2 QGS. CDR3 in DNA: TGTGCTCTTGGCACCTACTACGGGATCCCGTACACCGATAAACTCATCTTT. Encoded protein: CALGTYYGIPYTDKLIF.

About this clone: The junction departs from the called germline gene at one end, perhaps through a read error. The V call is TRDV1, the J call TRDJ1; 9 bases align to TRDD3. Germline loops: CDR1 TSWWSYY, CDR2 QGS. The CDR3 runs to 16 residues. The CDR3 region is CALGGTTLGDPDKLIF. CDR3 coding DNA: TGTGCTCTGGGGGGTACTACGCTGGGGGATCCCGATAAACTCATCTTT.

There are a few counts of this clone. V is TRDV1 and J is TRDJ1, with TRDD3 matching 8 bases. The J segment lost 0 bases and the V segment lost 1 base, leaving 16 bases of the junction unmatched. This CDR3 contains 20 residues. Germline V gene data show CDR1 as TSWWSYY and CDR2 as QGS. For the CDR3, the DNA is TGTGCTCTTGGGGAACCTCCCCTCCTACGGACTGGGGGTTACACCGATAAACTCATCTTT. Protein sequence: CALGEPPLLRTGGYTDKLIF.

The chain recombines TRDV1 with TRDJ1; TRDD2 or TRDD3 may be the D gene (6 bases each). In germline, CDR1 is TSWWSYY, CDR2 QGS. CDR3 length: 19 amino acids. Trimming took off 0 bases at V and 0 bases at J, with 20 bases between the two ends. CDR3 region: CALGELPSYGGGYTDKLIF. CDR3 nucleotides: TGTGCTCTTGGGGAACTGCCGTCCTACGGTGGGGGGTACACCGATAAACTCATCTTT.

This chain uses TRDV2 with TRDJ2; 12 positions agree with TRDD3. V was pared by 2 bases and J by 6 bases, with 27 bases of the junction left unmatched. This CDR3 has 23 amino acids. Germline loops: CDR1 GEAIGNYY, CDR2 EKD. The CDR3 loop is CACDNPLLGDTGIFDSRSAQLFF. DNA of the CDR3: TGTGCCTGTGACAACCCCTTACTGGGGGATACAGGAATATTTGACAGCCGATCAGCACAACTCTTCTTT.

This clone was picked up a small number of times. The chain combines TRDV1 with TRDJ1; 7 bases match TRDD3. The trim removed 4 bases at V and 0 bases at J, leaving 26 bases unmatched. The CDR3 has 22 residues. Germline V CDR1 and CDR2: TSWWSYY, QGS. CDR3 protein: CALGAPLLGRKGPLGYTDKLIF. CDR3 DNA: TGTGCTCTTGGGGCGCCGTTACTGGGGCGGAAGGGGCCCCTGGGTTACACCGATAAACTCATCTTT.

The rearrangement joins TRDV1 to TRDJ1, with TRDD3 identical over 8 bases. Per the germline V gene, CDR1 is TSWWSYY and CDR2 is QGS. The CDR3 contains 20 residues. Trimming took 9 bases from V and 2 from J; bases not matched to a gene: 26. CDR3 in DNA: TGTGCTCTGCTGGGGGCCCTGCGGGATACGCGGGGGGTCGGTACCGATAAACTCATCTTT. It translates to CALLGALRDTRGVGTDKLIF.

The rearrangement uses TRDV2 and TRDJ1; 7 nucleotides agree with TRDD3. The V and J ends lost 5 bases and 8 bases, in that order; junction bases with no gene match: 13. The CDR3 runs to 14 residues. Germline loops: CDR1 GEAIGNYY, CDR2 EKD. CDR3 sequence reads: CACVTEGDDAKLIF. In nucleotides, the CDR3 is TGTGCCTGTGTCACGGAGGGGGATGACGCGAAACTCATCTTT.

The chain combines TRDV1 with TRDJ1; 10 nucleotides match TRDD3. CDR1 is TSWWSYY and CDR2 is QGS in the germline V gene. CDR3 length equals 20 residues. V shed 0 bases, J shed 1 base, and the junction held 14 bases outside the gene matches. The chain's CDR3 is CALGELTPGGYALGTDKLIF. The DNA of the CDR3 is TGTGCTCTTGGGGAACTTACCCCCGGGGGATACGCGTTGGGCACCGATAAACTCATCTTT.

V and J are TRDV1 and TRDJ1; 12 positions match TRDD3. In germline, CDR1 is TSWWSYY, CDR2 QGS. This CDR3 contains 19 residues. The junction had 12 bases not matched to a gene; V was cut back by 2 bases and J by 2 bases. CDR3 in amino acids: CALGEKSTGGYRVTDKLIF. The CDR3 nucleotides are TGTGCTCTTGGGGAAAAAAGTACTGGGGGATACAGAGTTACCGATAAACTCATCTTT.

The V and J genes are TRDV2 and TRDJ1; D gene ambiguous. Per the germline V gene, CDR1 is GEAIGNYY and CDR2 is EKD. The CDR3 is 17 amino acids. Trimming left V 3 bases short and J 0 bases short, with 19 bases between. The CDR3 region is CACDRCFPSAYTDKLIF. The CDR3 nucleotides read TGTGCCTGTGACCGGTGTTTTCCATCCGCTTACACCGATAAACTCATCTTT.

This clone was recorded a few times. The gene calls are TRDV1 and TRDJ2; D unclear. This CDR3 region has 14 residues. Per germline, CDR1 TSWWSYY and CDR2 QGS. Trimming removed 4 bases at V and 5 bases at J, with 11 bases between. The CDR3 is CALGAPGATAQLFF. In DNA, the CDR3 is TGTGCTCTTGGGGCTCCCGGGGCAACAGCACAACTCTTCTTT.

This clone appeared a few times. The gene calls are TRDV1 and TRDJ1, with TRDD3 matching 10 bases. The junction had 13 bases not matched to a gene; V was cut back by 7 bases and J by 2 bases. The CDR3 spans 17 residues. Germline CDR1 and CDR2: TSWWSYY and QGS. As DNA, the CDR3 is TGTGCTCTTGCTGTACTGGGGGATTTCCTGGGGACCGATAAACTCATCTTT. As protein: CALAVLGDFLGTDKLIF.

This clone was observed a few times. J is TRDJ1 and V is TRDV1; D is possibly TRDD2 (6 bases). The CDR3 length is 16 residues. Trimming cost V 0 bases and J 10 bases, with 21 bases left between them. CDR1 and CDR2 (germline): TSWWSYY, QGS. The CDR3 region is CALGELPTRGFGGLIF. The CDR3 bases are TGTGCTCTTGGGGAACTTCCTACAAGAGGGTTCGGAGGACTCATCTTT.

V usage is TRDV1 and J usage is TRDJ1; D remains ambiguous. This CDR3 is built from 17 residues. From germline, CDR1 is TSWWSYY and CDR2 QGS. V was clipped by 0 bases and J by 3 bases, with 17 bases between them. Here the CDR3 reads CALGELSVLYGADKLIF. CDR3 in DNA: TGTGCTCTTGGGGAACTTTCCGTACTGTACGGCGCCGATAAACTCATCTTT.